The subject of this entry is one T cell receptor (beta chain). Authors' methods: Nucleated cell counts were estimated from reference gene primer amplification. Repertoires were generated with immunoSEQ multiplex PCR, while TCRdb's copy carries only in-frame clones and drops some. V and J calls and clone size follow that table, whereas D and trimming were derived from the DNA. The sample includes roughly 100,000 clones, approximately 87% seen only once; the top ten take over 10%. This CDR3 has 16 residues. The V gene lost 0 bases and the J gene lost 0 bases, with 9 bases spanning the gap. The germline CDR1 and CDR2 sequences are SGHVS and FQNEAQ. These data come from a study of blood T cell repertoires in COVID-19. About the research overall: COVID-19 samples from acute and convalescent phases originated in the United States, Italy and Spain.

The chain joins TRBV7-8 to TRBJ1-3, with no clear D. Source material: peripheral blood. The sequence was obtained from a human donor in a cohort sampled during active or convalescent COVID-19. The CDR3 here is CASSLAGRISGNTIYF. CDR3 nucleotide sequence: TGTGCCAGCAGCTTAGCGGGGAGAATCTCTGGAAACACCATATATTTT.